This entry is about one T cell receptor beta chain. These data come from a study of blood T cell repertoires in COVID-19. Looking at the study overall: Specimens from acute and convalescent COVID-19 originated in the United States, Italy and Spain.

The data were produced by immunoSEQ multiplex PCR, yet TCRdb's version contains in-frame clones alone and is incomplete. The table lists about 54,000 clones, around 84% of them singletons. Germline-derived CDR1 and CDR2 are LNHDA and SQIVND (reference sequence). The CDR3 is 14 residues long. The V gene end was trimmed by 6 bases and the J gene end by 7 bases; junction bases not matched to a gene: 5. This clonotype was obtained from a human donor in a cohort sampled during active COVID-19. What was sequenced was peripheral blood. This chain connects TRBV19 to TRBJ1-5, with 11 bases that match TRBD1. CDR3 coding DNA: TGTGCCAGTAGCGGGACAGGGGGACGACAGCCCCAGCATTTT. As protein: CASSGTGGRQPQHF.